This T cell receptor (beta chain) stems from a study of cytomegalovirus exposure and HLA in healthy donors (dated by TCRdb to between 2016 and 2019). Regarding the complete study: An earlier analysis of approximately 640 of the donors reported 276 Gb of sequence data and 100 million to 140 million unique TCR beta sequences from about 179 million T cells. Roughly 300 gigabases of sequencing data and 80 million or so unique TCR sequences were included in an early release covering around 650 HLA-typed donors. Of the 300 to 500 genotyped donors, 65% to 90% were placed in the genetic ancestry cluster associated with self-reported Caucasian donors. The study was designed to test whether signatures of past pathogen exposure could be identified by cataloging public T cell receptors. The study profiled the T cell repertoires of around 700 subjects by immunosequencing and related them to cytomegalovirus serostatus. Besides the first cohort of approximately 710 subjects, a separate validation cohort made up of over 100 different subjects was used. To predict cytomegalovirus infection status, the study combined high-throughput TCR immunosequencing, statistical association of individual TCRs with disease status, and machine learning. To study patterns of TCR occurrence, a later analysis re-analyzed previously published TCR beta repertoires from around 660 donors and added high-resolution HLA genotyping. Rather than using new phenotypic data, the later analysis identified candidate immune exposures from TCR beta sequences and from how often those sequences occurred across donors. An earlier analysis of a few hundred of the donors applied high-throughput TCR beta sequencing to assess whether each TCR beta V gene segment acted as functional or pseudogenic. Alongside the repertoire data, information on donor age, sex, ethnicity and CMV serostatus was compiled. A later genetic analysis took genome-wide SNP genotypes for about three fifths of the roughly 670 donors and used that subset as a discovery cohort. Every repertoire in the discovery cohort had been generated on one and the same sequencing platform. Both class I and class II loci were covered by HLA typing, at four-digit resolution. The number of typed donors differed by locus: roughly 620-630 for A, B, C, DRB1 and DQB1; 500 to 550 for DQA1; fewer than 610 for DPA1; and around 470 for DPB1. Several DR-DQ haplotypes were treated as single units for association and clustering because of strong linkage in the cohort. Among some 410 genotyped donors of the cohort, an average of approximately 240,000 unique TCR beta nucleotide sequences was sequenced per donor, of which roughly 18% were non-productive.

Receptor libraries were prepared by the immunoSEQ multiplex PCR assay. For the multiplex PCR, a mixture combining 60 forward primers for TCR Vbeta segments and 13 reverse primers for TCR Jbeta segments was used. The CDR3 region of rearranged TCR beta genes was amplified from genomic DNA with a multiplex PCR assay. The Illumina HiSeq System was used to sequence the amplified TCR beta libraries as 87-base-pair reads. Per the source publication's procedure: A later analysis counted around 72 million unique TCR beta chains across the 600 to 850 repertoires, and some 12 million of these chains were shared by at least two donors. A nearest-neighbor algorithm error-corrected the raw reads and collapsed the reads into unique sequences, merging closely related sequences to remove PCR and sequencing errors. CDR3 sequences were aligned to IMGT reference sequences to assign V, D and J gene segments. Each retained sequence needed at least a six-nucleotide match to both a V gene segment and a J gene segment. Rearrangements were called productive when the CDR3 lacked stop codons and stayed in frame with V and J; all others were non-productive. Following IMGT convention, CDR3 was defined as the stretch from the second conserved V-encoded cysteine to the conserved J-encoded phenylalanine. The earlier analysis of approximately 590 of the donors excluded any sequence lacking an unambiguous match to a single V gene segment. In an earlier analysis of roughly 500 of the donors, V segments were called functional above 56.7% productive rearrangements and were called segregating when the between-donor standard deviation exceeded 5%. A statistical classification framework was built to diagnose cytomegalovirus status from the catalog of TCR beta chain sequences. A later analysis assigned V and J genes by comparing TCR nucleotide sequences with IMGT/GENE-DB human TR gene sequences. In a later analysis, CDR3 sequences and most-parsimonious VDJ recombination scenarios were assigned using the TCRdist pipeline. In a later analysis, each TCR beta chain was defined by its CDR3 amino acid sequence together with its V-gene family, and reads without a unique V-gene family were excluded. In a later analysis, around 600 highly shared, low-generation-probability nucleotide sequences were removed to address suspected cross-contamination and a sequencing artifact. In a later analysis, a clonal expansion index was calculated for each public chain from normalized within-repertoire ranks of inferred template counts. Generation probabilities in a later analysis came from a VDJ recombination model fitted to out-of-frame rearrangements, and those results were checked against IGoR. A later analysis scored TCR-TCR, TCR-HLA and TCR-CMV co-occurrence with hypergeometric tests, applying a repertoire-size bias correction to TCR pairs. A later analysis estimated false discovery rates by permuting HLA or CMV assignments 20 times. A later analysis grouped co-occurring TCRs with DBSCAN, adding TCRdist sequence similarity when clustering within HLA-allele-positive subsets. Repertoires with fewer than 30,000 or more than 120,000 public chains, plus five repertoires with anomalous nucleotide sharing, were excluded from co-occurrence clustering. TCRdb took over this immuneACCESS table, retaining in-frame rearrangements with V and J assigned. Such tables are incomplete; in checked studies, under half of the missing clones stem from an unresolved V gene, and the remainder is unexplained. V and J calls and clone size are given by that table; D and trimming were obtained from the DNA. Within this sample are fewer than 140,000 clones, with roughly 76% of them counted one time only. Together, the top ten hold 6.1% of the sample.

Remarks on this clone: It has no known antigen specificity. No base-level quality is on record; no much larger clone is a single base apart.

The cohort comprised approximately 700 healthy bone marrow donors. At the time of sampling, every cohort member was nominally healthy, though immune exposures that went unrecorded were likely present. The donor was CMV seropositive and was included in the group of 270 or so seropositive cohort members. A peripheral blood sample was collected from each donor, and TCR beta sequencing was performed on peripheral blood mononuclear cells. Genomic DNA was extracted from the blood cell samples with the Qiagen DNeasy Blood Extraction Kit. Points the paper makes about the study in general: In a later analysis, HLA-associated TCR beta chains were found to be more clonally expanded and to have lower generation probabilities than equally common non-associated chains. A cluster of highly shared sequence variants was judged likely to be a technical artifact of the sequencing pipeline. When HLA alleles, especially DR and DQ, strongly co-occurred, attributing TCR associations to individual alleles was difficult. According to a later analysis, TCR association rates differed among HLA loci, with DRB1 alleles showing the most associated TCRs and HLA-C alleles showing the fewest. In vitro tests confirmed that a few of the cytomegalovirus-associated TCR beta chains recognize cytomegalovirus antigens. Because some donors lacked HLA typing at each locus, the association tests relied only on the typed subset. The cohort was sequenced for TCR beta chains only, and without alpha or paired-chain data the features that could be detected were limited. Some IMGT-functional V segments, including TRBV6-2 and TRBV6-3, could not be distinguished by the 87-base-pair reads and were therefore excluded. For the cohort, immune exposure information was limited to CMV serostatus. It was suggested by the authors that the approach could potentially be generalized to other disease states and immunological phenotypes. In an earlier analysis of around 600 of the donors, most TCR beta V segments were observed in productive rearrangements about 87% or about 30% of the time, broadly matching IMGT annotations. Most TCR sequences were seen in very few donors, while some public TCRs were found in many individuals. In the study, 150 to 200 TCR beta chains were listed as associated with cytomegalovirus. Linkage disequilibrium might explain the correlated functional status among segregating V segments, but an unknown experimental factor could not be ruled out. Most CMV-associated TCR beta chains appeared to be HLA-restricted in a later analysis, and the HLA associations seemed to be driven largely by CMV exposure. The classifier was reported to diagnose cytomegalovirus status with high specificity and sensitivity in both the original cohort and the validation cohort. In a later genetic analysis, a missense DCLRE1C variant was associated with V-gene and J-gene trimming of TCR beta chains, and the association was replicated in an independent cohort. Because counts were too low, under 20 rarely observed V segments, including chromosome 9 orphons, were left out of the earlier analysis of about 500 of the donors. Sequencing depth was assumed to be roughly uniform across donors in the presence/absence analyses, though that assumption may not hold. Specific HLA alleles were associated with about 17,000 TCR beta sequences at a false discovery rate of 0.05 in a later analysis. A further reported finding was that TCR beta sequences accurately predicted the HLA-A and HLA-B alleles for most subjects in the first cohort. A later genetic analysis reported fewer N-insertions in productive TCRs among donors in an Asian-associated ancestry cluster than the approximately 670-donor mean. In a later analysis, several top co-occurrence clusters were reported to appear linked to parvovirus B19, influenza, CMV and Epstein-Barr virus.

Including the terminal cysteine and phenylalanine, the CDR3 comprises 15 residues. Of the read, only the CDR3 DNA is kept; its 45 bases are in frame from base 1. Trimmed from V: 3 bases; trimmed from J: 8 bases; junction bases lacking a gene match: 10. Taken from the germline V gene (reference sequence), the CDR1 and CDR2 loops are LNHDA and SQIVND. The source is a woman aged 50 to 60 in good health and CMV-seropositive. Source material: PBMCs. The chain was built from TRBV19 and TRBJ1-2; the junction holds 9 bases that match TRBD1. The DNA is TGTGCCAGTAGTATGGCCTCCGGGACAGGGCACGGCTACACCTTC. This sequence encodes CASSMASGTGHGYTF.